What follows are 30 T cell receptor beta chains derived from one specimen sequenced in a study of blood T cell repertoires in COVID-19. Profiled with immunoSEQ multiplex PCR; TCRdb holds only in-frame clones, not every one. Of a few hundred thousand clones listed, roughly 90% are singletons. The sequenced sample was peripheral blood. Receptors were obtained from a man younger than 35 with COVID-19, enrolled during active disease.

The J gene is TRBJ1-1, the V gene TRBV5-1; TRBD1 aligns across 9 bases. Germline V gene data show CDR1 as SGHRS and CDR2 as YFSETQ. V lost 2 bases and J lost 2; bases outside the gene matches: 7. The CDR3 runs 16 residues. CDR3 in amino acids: CASSLQPDRGNTEAFF. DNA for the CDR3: TGCGCCAGCAGCTTACAGCCGGACAGGGGAAACACTGAAGCTTTCTTT.

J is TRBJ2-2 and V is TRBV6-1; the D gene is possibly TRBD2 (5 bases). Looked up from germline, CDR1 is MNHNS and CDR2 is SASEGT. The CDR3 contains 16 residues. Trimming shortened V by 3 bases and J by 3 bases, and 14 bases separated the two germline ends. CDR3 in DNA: TGTGCCAGCAGTGAGACGGGGTATTGGGACACCGGGGAGCTGTTTTTT. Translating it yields CASSETGYWDTGELFF.

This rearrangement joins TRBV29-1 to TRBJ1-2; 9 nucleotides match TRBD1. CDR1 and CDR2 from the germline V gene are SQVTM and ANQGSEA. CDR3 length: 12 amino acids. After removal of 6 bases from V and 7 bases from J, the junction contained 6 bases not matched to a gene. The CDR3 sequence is CSVDRGNVGYTF. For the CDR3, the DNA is TGCAGCGTGGACAGGGGAAATGTTGGCTACACCTTC.

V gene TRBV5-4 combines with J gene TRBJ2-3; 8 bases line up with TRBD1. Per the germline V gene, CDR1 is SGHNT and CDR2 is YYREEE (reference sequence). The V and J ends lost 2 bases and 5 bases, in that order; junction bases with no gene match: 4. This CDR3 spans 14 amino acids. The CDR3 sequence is CASSFGQGQDTQYF. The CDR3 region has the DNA TGTGCCAGCAGCTTTGGACAGGGCCAAGATACGCAGTATTTT.

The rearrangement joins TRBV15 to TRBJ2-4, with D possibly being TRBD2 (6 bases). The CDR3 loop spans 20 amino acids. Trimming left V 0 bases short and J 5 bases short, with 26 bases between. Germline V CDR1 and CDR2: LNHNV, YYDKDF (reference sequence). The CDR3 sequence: CATSRDGSGVSLPHENIQYF. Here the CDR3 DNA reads TGTGCCACCAGCAGAGATGGGTCGGGGGTAAGCTTGCCCCACGAAAACATTCAGTACTTC.

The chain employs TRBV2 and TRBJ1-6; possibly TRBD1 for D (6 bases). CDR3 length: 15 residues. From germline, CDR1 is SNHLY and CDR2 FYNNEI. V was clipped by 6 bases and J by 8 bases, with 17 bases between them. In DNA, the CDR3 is TGTGCCAGCAGCACAAGGACAGTCGATCATTCACCCCTCCACTTT. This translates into CASSTRTVDHSPLHF.

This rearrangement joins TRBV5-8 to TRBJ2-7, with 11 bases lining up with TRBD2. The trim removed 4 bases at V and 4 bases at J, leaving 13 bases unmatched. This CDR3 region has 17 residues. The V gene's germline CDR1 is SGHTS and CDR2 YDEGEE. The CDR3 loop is CASSRHSGTSGGYEQYF. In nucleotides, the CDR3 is TGTGCCAGCAGCAGACATTCGGGGACTAGCGGCGGGTACGAGCAGTACTTC.

The CDR3 is CASSPRGTGEGAKNIQYF. The CDR3 DNA sequence: TGTGCCAGTAGTCCAAGGGGGACAGGGGAAGGGGCCAAAAACATTCAGTACTTC. The chain couples TRBV19 to TRBJ2-4; 10 bases match TRBD1. Germline loops: CDR1 LNHDA, CDR2 SQIVND (reference sequence). V shed 5 bases, J shed 1 base, and the junction held 11 bases outside the gene matches. The CDR3 loop spans 18 amino acids.

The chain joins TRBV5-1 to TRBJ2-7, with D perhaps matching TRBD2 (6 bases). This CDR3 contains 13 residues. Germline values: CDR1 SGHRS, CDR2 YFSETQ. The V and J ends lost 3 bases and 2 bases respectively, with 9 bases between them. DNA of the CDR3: TGCGCCAGCAGCTCGGGAGACACCTACGAGCAGTACTTC. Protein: CASSSGDTYEQYF.

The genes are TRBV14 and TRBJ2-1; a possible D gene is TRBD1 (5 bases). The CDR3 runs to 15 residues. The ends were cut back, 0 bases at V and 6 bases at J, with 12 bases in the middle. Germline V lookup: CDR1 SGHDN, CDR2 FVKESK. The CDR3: CASSQDRVRGNEQFF. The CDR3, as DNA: TGTGCCAGCAGCCAAGATAGAGTTAGGGGCAATGAGCAGTTCTTC.

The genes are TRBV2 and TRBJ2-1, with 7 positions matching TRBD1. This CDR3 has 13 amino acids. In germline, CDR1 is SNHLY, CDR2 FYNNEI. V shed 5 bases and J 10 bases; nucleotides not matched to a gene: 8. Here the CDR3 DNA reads TGTGCCAGCAGTTTGGTCCTACAGGGGGAGCAGTTCTTC. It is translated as CASSLVLQGEQFF.

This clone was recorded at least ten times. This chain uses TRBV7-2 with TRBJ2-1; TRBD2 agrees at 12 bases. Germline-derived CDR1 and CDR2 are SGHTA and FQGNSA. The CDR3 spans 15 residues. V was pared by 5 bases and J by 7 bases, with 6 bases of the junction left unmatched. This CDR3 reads CASSLGLAGRNEQFF. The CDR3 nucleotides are TGTGCCAGCAGCCTAGGACTAGCGGGACGGAATGAGCAGTTCTTC.

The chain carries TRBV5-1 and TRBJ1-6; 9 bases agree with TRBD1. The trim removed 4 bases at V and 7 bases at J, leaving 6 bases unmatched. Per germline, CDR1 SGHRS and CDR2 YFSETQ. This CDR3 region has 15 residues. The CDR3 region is CASSTGTGSNSPLHF. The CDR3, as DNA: TGCGCCAGCAGCACCGGGACAGGGTCGAATTCACCCCTCCACTTT. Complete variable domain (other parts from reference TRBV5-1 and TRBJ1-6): KAGVTQTPRYLIKTRGQQVTLSCSPISGHRSVSWYQQTPGQGLQFLFEYFSETQRNKGNFPGRFSGRQFSNSRSEMNVSTLELGDSALYLCASSTGTGSNSPLHFGNGTRLTVT.

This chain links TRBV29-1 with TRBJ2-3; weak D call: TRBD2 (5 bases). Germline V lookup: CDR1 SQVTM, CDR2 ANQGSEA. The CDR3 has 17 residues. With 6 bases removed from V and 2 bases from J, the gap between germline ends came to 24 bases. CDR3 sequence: CSVDGLARGRNTDTQYF. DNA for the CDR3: TGCAGCGTAGACGGACTGGCCCGCGGGCGGAACACAGATACGCAGTATTTT.

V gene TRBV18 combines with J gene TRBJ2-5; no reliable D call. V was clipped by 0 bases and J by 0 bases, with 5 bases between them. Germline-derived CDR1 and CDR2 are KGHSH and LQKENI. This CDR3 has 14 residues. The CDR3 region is CASSPPSDQETQYF. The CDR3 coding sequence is TGTGCCAGCTCACCACCTTCGGACCAAGAGACCCAGTACTTC.

CDR3 DNA sequence: TGTGCCAGCAGCCCCGGGACAGGGGTGTCCTACGAGCAGTACTTC. Protein sequence: CASSPGTGVSYEQYF. V gene TRBV5-4 combines with J gene TRBJ2-7, with 10 positions matching TRBD1. The trim removed 4 bases at V and 1 base at J, leaving 5 bases unmatched. CDR1 and CDR2 (germline): SGHNT, YYREEE (reference sequence). The CDR3 sequence is 15 residues long.

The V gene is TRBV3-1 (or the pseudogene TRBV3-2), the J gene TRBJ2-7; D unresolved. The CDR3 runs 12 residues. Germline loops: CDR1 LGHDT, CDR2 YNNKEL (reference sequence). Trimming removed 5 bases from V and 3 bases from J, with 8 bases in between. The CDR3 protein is CASSSRDYEQYF. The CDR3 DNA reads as TGTGCCAGCAGCAGTAGAGACTACGAGCAGTACTTC.

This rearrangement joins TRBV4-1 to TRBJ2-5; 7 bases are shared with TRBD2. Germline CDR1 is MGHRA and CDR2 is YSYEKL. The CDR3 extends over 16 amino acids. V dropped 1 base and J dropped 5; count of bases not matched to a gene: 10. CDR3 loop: CASSQGLAGDWETQYF. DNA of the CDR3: TGCGCCAGCAGCCAAGGTTTAGCGGGTGATTGGGAGACCCAGTACTTC.

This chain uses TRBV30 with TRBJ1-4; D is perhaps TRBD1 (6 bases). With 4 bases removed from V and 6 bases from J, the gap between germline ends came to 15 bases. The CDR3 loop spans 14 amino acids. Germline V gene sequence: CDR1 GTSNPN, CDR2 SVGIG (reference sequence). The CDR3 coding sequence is TGTGCCTGGACCCCAGGGGCAGGGGATGAAAAACTGTTTTTT. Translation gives CAWTPGAGDEKLFF.

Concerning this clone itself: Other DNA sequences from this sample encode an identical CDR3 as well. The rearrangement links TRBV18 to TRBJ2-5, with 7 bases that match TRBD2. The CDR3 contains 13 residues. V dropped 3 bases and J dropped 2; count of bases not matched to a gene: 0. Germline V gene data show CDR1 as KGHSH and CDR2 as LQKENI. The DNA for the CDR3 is TGTGCCAGCTCACCGGGACTACAAGAGACCCAGTACTTC. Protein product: CASSPGLQETQYF.

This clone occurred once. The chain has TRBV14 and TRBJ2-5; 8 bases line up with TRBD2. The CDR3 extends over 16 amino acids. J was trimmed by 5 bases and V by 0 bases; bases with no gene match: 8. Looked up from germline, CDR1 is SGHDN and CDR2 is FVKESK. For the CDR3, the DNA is TGTGCCAGCAGCCAAGAACCAGCGGGGGTTAGGGAGACCCAGTACTTC. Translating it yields CASSQEPAGVRETQYF.

The CDR3 protein is CASSARGTGLGEQYF. The DNA of the CDR3 is TGTGCCAGCAGTGCCCGGGGGACAGGGCTCGGCGAGCAGTACTTC. This chain connects TRBV25-1 to TRBJ2-7; 9 nucleotides align to TRBD1. V lost 4 bases and J lost 6; bases outside the gene matches: 10. In germline, CDR1 is MGHDK, CDR2 SYGVNS. This CDR3 comprises 15 residues.

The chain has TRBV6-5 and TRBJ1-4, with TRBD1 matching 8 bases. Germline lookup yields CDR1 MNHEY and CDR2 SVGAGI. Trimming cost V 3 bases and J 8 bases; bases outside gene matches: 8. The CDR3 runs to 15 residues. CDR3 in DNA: TGTGCCAGCAGTTATTCTCGACAGGGGAAGGAAAAACTGTTTTTT. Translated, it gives CASSYSRQGKEKLFF.

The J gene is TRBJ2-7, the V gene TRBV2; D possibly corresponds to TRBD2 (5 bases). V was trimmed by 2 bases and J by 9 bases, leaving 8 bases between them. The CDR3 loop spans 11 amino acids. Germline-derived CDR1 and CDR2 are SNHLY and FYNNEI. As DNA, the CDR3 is TGTGCCAGCAGTGAAAGCGCGGGGCAGTACTTC. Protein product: CASSESAGQYF.

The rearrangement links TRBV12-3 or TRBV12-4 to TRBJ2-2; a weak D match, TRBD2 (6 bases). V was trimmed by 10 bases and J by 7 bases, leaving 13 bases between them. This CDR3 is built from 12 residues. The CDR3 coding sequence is TGTGCCACCTCTCCGGGGGTCGGGGAGCTGTTTTTT. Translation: CATSPGVGELFF.

The CDR3 region has the DNA TGTGCCTGGAGTGTACTTAGCGGGGCTGGGGAGACCCAGTACTTC. It specifies CAWSVLSGAGETQYF. The chain links TRBV30 to TRBJ2-5; 8 nucleotides match TRBD2. Per germline, CDR1 GTSNPN and CDR2 SVGIG (reference sequence). This CDR3 spans 15 amino acids. The V and J ends lost 0 bases and 5 bases, in that order; junction bases with no gene match: 8.

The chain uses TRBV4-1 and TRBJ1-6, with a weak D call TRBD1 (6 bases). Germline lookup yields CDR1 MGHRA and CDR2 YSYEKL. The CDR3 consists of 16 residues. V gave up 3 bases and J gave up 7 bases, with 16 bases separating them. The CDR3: CASSQGYQGQNSPLHF. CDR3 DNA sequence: TGCGCCAGCAGCCAGGGATACCAGGGGCAGAATTCACCCCTCCACTTT.

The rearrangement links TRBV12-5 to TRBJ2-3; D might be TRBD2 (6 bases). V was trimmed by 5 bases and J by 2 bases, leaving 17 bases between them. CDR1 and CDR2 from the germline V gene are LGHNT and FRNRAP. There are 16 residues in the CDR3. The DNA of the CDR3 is TGTGCTAGTGGTCCCGGGGTGGGACTCGACACAGATACGCAGTATTTT. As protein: CASGPGVGLDTDTQYF. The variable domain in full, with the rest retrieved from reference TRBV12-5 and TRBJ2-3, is DARVTQTPRHKVTEMGQEVTMRCQPILGHNTVFWYRQTMMQGLELLAYFRNRAPLDDSGMPKDRFSAEMPDATLATLKIQPSEPRDSAVYFCASGPGVGLDTDTQYFGPGTRLTVL.

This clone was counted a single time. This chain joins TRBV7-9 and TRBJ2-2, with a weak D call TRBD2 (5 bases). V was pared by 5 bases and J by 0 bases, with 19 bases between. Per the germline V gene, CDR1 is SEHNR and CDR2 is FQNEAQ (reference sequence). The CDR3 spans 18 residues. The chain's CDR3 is CASSVLVLEPANTGELFF. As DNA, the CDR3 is TGTGCCAGCAGCGTACTAGTCCTCGAGCCTGCGAACACCGGGGAGCTGTTTTTT.

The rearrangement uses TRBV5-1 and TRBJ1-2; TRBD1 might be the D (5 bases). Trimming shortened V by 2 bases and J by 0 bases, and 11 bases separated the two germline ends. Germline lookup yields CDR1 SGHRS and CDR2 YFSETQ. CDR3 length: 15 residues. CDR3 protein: CASSFQGTANYGYTF. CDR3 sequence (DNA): TGCGCCAGCAGCTTCCAGGGAACAGCTAACTATGGCTACACCTTC.